This TCR beta chain was profiled in a study of blood T cell repertoires in COVID-19. Germline CDR1 is LNHDA and CDR2 is SQIVND (reference sequence). V shed 2 bases and J 5 bases; nucleotides not matched to a gene: 9. CDR3 size: 16 residues. Repertoires were generated with immunoSEQ multiplex PCR, while TCRdb's copy carries only in-frame clones and drops some. The table lists about 190,000 clones, 65% to 80% of them singletons. The chain couples TRBV19 to TRBJ1-5; 7 bases agree with TRBD1. Sequencing was carried out using peripheral blood. The TCR originated in a woman in her fifties or sixties with acute or convalescent COVID-19. The DNA for the CDR3 is TGTGCCAGTAGTATAAAAGGGGGACAGCCCTATCAGCCCCAGCATTTT. Translation: CASSIKGGQPYQPQHF.